This record concerns one TCR beta chain sequence. What it binds is not known. Trimming left V 1 base short and J 4 bases short, with 3 bases between. Looked up from germline, CDR1 is SGHRS and CDR2 is YFSETQ. The CDR3 is made up of 12 amino acids. A multiplex PCR was run with 60 Vbeta primers and 13 Jbeta primers. Assay used: immunoSEQ multiplex PCR; TCRdb lists only in-frame clones, some missing. The table shows roughly 120,000 clones, with approximately 72% occurring only once. The data belong to a study of cytomegalovirus exposure and HLA in healthy donors. Overall study results and limits: The study designated about 160 TCR beta chains cytomegalovirus-associated.

The chain carries TRBV5-1 and TRBJ1-3; no clear D gene. This receptor was taken from a man in his fifties or sixties in good health and CMV-seropositive. Sequencing was performed on PBMCs. The CDR3 DNA reads as TGCGCCAGCAGCTTGCCGGGAAACACCATATATTTT. Encoded protein: CASSLPGNTIYF.